The 3 T cell receptor beta chains reported below all come from one sample, sequenced in a study of OX40 agonist ivuxolimab in advanced cancers. Data came from immunoSEQ multiplex PCR; TCRdb stores just in-frame clones and leaves some out. The data contain around 69,000 clones, 89% of them seen just once; the ten biggest clones take up around 3.6%. Sequenced material: CD4+ or CD8+ T cells sorted from blood, taken in a trial of the OX40 agonist ivuxolimab. The source of these receptors is an adult with an advanced solid tumor such as melanoma, head and neck, liver or kidney cancer.

The gene calls are TRBV6-6 and TRBJ1-2; 8 bases align to TRBD1. The CDR3 runs to 15 residues. Trimming at V came to 4 bases and at J to 4 bases, leaving 8 bases not matched to a gene. Germline V lookup: CDR1 MNHNY, CDR2 SVGAGI (reference sequence). CDR3 nucleotides: TGTGCCAGCAGTTCTACTTGGACAGGGAGCTATGGCTACACCTTC. It yields the protein CASSSTWTGSYGYTF.

The chain uses TRBV27 and TRBJ2-7; 11 nucleotides line up with TRBD2. The CDR3 runs to 17 residues. Trimming took 2 bases from V and 4 from J; bases not matched to a gene: 10. The germline V gene has CDR1 MNHEY and CDR2 SMNVEV (reference sequence). This CDR3 reads CASSLGLAGAFMYEQYF. CDR3 DNA sequence: TGTGCCAGCAGTTTAGGACTAGCGGGTGCGTTCATGTACGAGCAGTACTTC.

The rearrangement links TRBV5-1 to TRBJ1-3, with unresolved D. Trimming cost V 4 bases and J 0 bases, with 11 bases left between them. The germline V gene encodes CDR1 SGHRS and CDR2 YFSETQ. The CDR3 is made up of 15 amino acids. The DNA of the CDR3 is TGCGCCAGCAGCATCGGCCTGAGCTCTGGAAACACCATATATTTT. Translated, it gives CASSIGLSSGNTIYF.